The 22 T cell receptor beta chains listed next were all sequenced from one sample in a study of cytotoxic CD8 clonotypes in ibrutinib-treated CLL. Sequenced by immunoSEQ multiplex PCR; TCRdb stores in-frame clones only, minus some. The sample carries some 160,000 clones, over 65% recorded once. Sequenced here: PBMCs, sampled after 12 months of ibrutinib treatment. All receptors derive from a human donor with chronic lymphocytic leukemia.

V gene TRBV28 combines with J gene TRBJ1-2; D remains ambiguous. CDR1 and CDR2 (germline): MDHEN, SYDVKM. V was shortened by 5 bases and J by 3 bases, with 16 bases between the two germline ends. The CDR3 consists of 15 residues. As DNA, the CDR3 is TGTGCCAGCAGTCTAGGTGGGAGCAGCGACTATGGCTACACCTTC. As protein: CASSLGGSSDYGYTF.

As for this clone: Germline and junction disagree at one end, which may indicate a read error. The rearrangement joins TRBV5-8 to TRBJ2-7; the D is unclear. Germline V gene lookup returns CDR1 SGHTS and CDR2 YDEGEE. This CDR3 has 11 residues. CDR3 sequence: CASSEAGGLDF. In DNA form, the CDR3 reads TGTGCCAGCAGCGAGGCAGGCGGCCTGGACTTC.

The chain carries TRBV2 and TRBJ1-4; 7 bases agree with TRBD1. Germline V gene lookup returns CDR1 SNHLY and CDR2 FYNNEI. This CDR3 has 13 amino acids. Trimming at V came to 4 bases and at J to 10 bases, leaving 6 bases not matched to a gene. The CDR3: CASSGEGAVKLFF. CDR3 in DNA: TGTGCCAGCAGTGGAGAGGGGGCGGTAAAACTGTTTTTT.

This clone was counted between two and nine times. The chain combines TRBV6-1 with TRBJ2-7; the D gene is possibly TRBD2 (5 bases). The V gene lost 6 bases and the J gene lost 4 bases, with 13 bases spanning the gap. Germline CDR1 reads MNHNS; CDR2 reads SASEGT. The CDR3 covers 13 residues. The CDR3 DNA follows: TGTGCCAGCAGAAACCGGGAACCTTACGAGCAGTACTTC. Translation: CASRNREPYEQYF.

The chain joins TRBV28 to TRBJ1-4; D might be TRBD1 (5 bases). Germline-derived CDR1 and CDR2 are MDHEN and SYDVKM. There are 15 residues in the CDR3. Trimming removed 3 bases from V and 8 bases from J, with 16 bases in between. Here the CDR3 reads CASSLFQGGKEKLFF. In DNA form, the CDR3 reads TGTGCCAGCAGTTTGTTTCAGGGCGGGAAGGAAAAACTGTTTTTT.

The CDR3 loop reads CAWSVFRFRRGETYEQYF. DNA for the CDR3: TGTGCCTGGAGTGTATTTAGGTTTCGCAGGGGCGAGACCTACGAGCAGTACTTC. V usage is TRBV30 and J usage is TRBJ2-7, with D perhaps matching TRBD1 (6 bases). The germline V gene encodes CDR1 GTSNPN and CDR2 SVGIG (reference sequence). With 0 bases removed from V and 2 bases from J, the gap between germline ends came to 23 bases. This CDR3 region has 18 residues.

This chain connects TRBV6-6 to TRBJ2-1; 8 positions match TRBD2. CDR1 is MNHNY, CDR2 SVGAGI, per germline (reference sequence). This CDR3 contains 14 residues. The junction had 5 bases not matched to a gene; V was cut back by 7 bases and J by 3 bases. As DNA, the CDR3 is TGTGCCAGCAACCGGGGGGGCTACTACAATGAGCAGTTCTTC. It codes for CASNRGGYYNEQFF.

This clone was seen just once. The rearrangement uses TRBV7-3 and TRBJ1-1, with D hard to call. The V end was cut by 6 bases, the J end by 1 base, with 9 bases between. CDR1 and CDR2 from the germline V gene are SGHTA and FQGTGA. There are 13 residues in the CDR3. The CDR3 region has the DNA TGTGCCAGCAGGTCTCTAGGGAACACTGAAGCTTTCTTT. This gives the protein CASRSLGNTEAFF.

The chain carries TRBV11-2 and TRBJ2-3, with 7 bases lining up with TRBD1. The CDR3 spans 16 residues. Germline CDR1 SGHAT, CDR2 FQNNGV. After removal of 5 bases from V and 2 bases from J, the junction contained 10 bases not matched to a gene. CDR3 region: CASSLRQGWVTDTQYF. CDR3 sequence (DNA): TGTGCCAGCAGCCTAAGACAGGGTTGGGTCACAGATACGCAGTATTTT.

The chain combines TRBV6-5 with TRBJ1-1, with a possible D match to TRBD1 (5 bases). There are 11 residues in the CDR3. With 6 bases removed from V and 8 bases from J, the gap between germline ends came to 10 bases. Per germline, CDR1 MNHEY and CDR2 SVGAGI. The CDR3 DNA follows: TGTGCCAGCAGGTTTCGGGGCGAAGCTTTCTTT. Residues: CASRFRGEAFF.

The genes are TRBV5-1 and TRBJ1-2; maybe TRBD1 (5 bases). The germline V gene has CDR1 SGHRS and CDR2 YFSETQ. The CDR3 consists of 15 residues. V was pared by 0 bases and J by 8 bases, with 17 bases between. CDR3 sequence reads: CASSLAETDREGYTF. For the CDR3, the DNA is TGCGCCAGCAGCTTGGCCGAGACAGATAGGGAAGGCTACACCTTC.

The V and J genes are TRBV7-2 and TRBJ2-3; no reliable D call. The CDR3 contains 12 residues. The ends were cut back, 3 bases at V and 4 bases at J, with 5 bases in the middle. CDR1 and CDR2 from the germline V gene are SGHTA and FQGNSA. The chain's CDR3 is CASSFVPDTQYF. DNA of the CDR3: TGTGCCAGCAGCTTCGTTCCAGATACGCAGTATTTT.

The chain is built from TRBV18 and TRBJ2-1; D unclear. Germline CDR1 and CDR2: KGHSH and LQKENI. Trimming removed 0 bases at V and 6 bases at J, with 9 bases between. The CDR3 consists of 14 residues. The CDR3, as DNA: TGTGCCAGCTCACCACCGACGGGCCTCAATGAGCAGTTCTTC. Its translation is CASSPPTGLNEQFF.

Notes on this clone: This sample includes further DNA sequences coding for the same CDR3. The CDR3 loop reads CASSEGQGYEQYF. CDR3 in DNA: TGTGCCAGCAGCGAGGGACAGGGCTACGAGCAGTACTTC. J is TRBJ2-7 and V is TRBV9; 9 nucleotides align to TRBD1. Germline V gene data show CDR1 as SGDLS and CDR2 as YYNGEE. V shed 3 bases and J 3 bases; nucleotides not matched to a gene: 1. The CDR3 spans 13 residues.

The CDR3 is CASTVTATNEQFF. The CDR3 DNA reads as TGTGCCAGTACGGTGACCGCTACAAATGAGCAGTTCTTC. The V gene is TRBV19, the J gene TRBJ2-1, with D unresolved. The CDR3 is 13 residues long. Per germline, CDR1 LNHDA and CDR2 SQIVND (reference sequence). The V and J ends lost 7 bases and 7 bases respectively, with 14 bases between them.

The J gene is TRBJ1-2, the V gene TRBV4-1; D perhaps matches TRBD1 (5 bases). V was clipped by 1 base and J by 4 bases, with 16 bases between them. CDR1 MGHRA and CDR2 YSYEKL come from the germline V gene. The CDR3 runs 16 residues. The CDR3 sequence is CASSQASGVGGYGYTF. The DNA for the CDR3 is TGCGCCAGCAGCCAAGCCTCGGGGGTTGGAGGCTATGGCTACACCTTC.

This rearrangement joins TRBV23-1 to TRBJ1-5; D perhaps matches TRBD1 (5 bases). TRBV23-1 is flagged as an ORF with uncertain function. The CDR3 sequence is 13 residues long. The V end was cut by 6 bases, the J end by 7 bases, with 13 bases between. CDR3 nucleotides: TGCGCCAGCAGCGAACATCAGGGACAGCCCCAGCATTTT. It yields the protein CASSEHQGQPQHF.

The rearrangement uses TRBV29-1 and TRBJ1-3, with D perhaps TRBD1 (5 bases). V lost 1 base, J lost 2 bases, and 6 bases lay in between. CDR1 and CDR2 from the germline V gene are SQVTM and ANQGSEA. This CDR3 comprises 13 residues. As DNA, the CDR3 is TGCAGCGTTGAAGGGGGGGCTGGAAACACCATATATTTT. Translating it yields CSVEGGAGNTIYF.

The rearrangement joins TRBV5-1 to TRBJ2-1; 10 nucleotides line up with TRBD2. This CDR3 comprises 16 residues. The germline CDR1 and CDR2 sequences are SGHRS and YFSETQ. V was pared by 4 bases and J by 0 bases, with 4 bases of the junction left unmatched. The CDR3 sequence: CASSKAGGSSYNEQFF. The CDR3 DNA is TGCGCCAGCAGCAAAGCGGGGGGGAGCTCCTACAATGAGCAGTTCTTC.

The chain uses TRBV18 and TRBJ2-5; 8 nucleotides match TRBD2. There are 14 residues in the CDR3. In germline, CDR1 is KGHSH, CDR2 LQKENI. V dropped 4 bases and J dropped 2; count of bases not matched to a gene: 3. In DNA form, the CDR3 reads TGTGCCAGCTCACGTACTAGCGGACAAGAGACCCAGTACTTC. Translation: CASSRTSGQETQYF.

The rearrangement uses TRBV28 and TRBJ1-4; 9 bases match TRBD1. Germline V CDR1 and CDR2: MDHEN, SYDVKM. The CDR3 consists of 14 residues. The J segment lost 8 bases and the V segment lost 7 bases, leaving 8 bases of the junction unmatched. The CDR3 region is CASTRGQGREKLFF. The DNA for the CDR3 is TGTGCCAGCACCCGCGGACAGGGGCGGGAAAAACTGTTTTTT.

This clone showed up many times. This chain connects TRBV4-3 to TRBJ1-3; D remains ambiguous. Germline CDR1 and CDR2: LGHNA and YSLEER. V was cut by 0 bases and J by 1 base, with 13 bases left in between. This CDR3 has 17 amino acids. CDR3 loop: CASSQDLASMSGNTIYF. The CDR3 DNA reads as TGCGCCAGCAGCCAAGATTTAGCGAGTATGTCTGGAAACACCATATATTTT.